This TCR beta chain stems from a study of blood T cell repertoires in COVID-19. Turning to the study itself: Researchers got acute and convalescent COVID-19 samples from the United States, Italy and Spain. The analysed material was cDNA or gDNA that came from T cells, B-cell-depleted T cells, or PBMCs.

Regarding this clone: Other DNA sequences within the sample encode an identical CDR3.

The repertoire was sequenced with immunoSEQ multiplex PCR; TCRdb's copy has only in-frame clones and lacks some. This sample has 150,000 to 200,000 clones, with 75% to 85% found just once. Per the germline V gene, CDR1 is WNHNN and CDR2 is SYGVQD (reference sequence). The V end lost 3 bases, the J end lost 0 bases, and 9 bases lay between the germline ends. This CDR3 has 15 residues. The chain couples TRBV10-1 to TRBJ2-1; D not certain. This TCR was recovered from a human donor in a cohort sampled during active COVID-19. Sequences were obtained from peripheral blood. Here the CDR3 reads CASSERGSSYNEQFF. CDR3 coding DNA: TGCGCCAGCAGTGAACGCGGAAGCTCCTACAATGAGCAGTTCTTC.